The present T cell receptor (beta chain) was sequenced within a study of beta chain features in type 1 diabetes. As for the study in general: Cell yields, age and gender were similar between patients and healthy donors.

V lost 1 base to trimming and J lost 3 bases, with 13 bases between them. Germline CDR1 is SGHTA and CDR2 is FQGNSA. The CDR3 contains 17 residues. This clone was observed a handful of times. What it binds is unknown. Stem cell-like memory, regulatory, central memory and naive CD4+ cells were sorted via CD45RO/CCR7/CD25/CD127/CD95/CD27. Expressed TCRB transcripts were sequenced because the isolated RNA had all been reverse transcribed beforehand. Sequencing used immunoSEQ multiplex PCR; TCRdb keeps in-frame clones, though not all of them. Here the sample spans about 160,000 clones, about 9% being singletons. The study's findings and limits: PCR, the amplification step, might favor shorter templates, equally in patients and controls. cDNA-based reads could over-represent cells with high TCR expression. Type 1 diabetes patients had moderately but significantly shorter TCRB CDR3s in all four CD4+ subsets.

The V call is TRBV7-2, the J call TRBJ1-6, with a tentative D call TRBD1 (5 bases). The sequencing input was central memory CD4+ T cells from blood. This clonotype was sampled from a young woman with type 1 diabetes. Written as DNA, the CDR3 is TGTGCCAGCAGCTTAGGGCGGGACCGAAACTATAATTCACCCCTCCACTTT. Amino acid sequence: CASSLGRDRNYNSPLHF.